The entry below gives a single T cell receptor beta chain sequence along with its context. This entry comes from a study of graft-versus-host responses after intestinal transplantation. Study-level findings and limits: Early HvG declines after transplant were associated with peak circulating GvH clone levels. The recipient marrow held GvH clones, and some of them showed up first in ileum or blood.

Sequenced by immunoSEQ multiplex PCR; TCRdb stores in-frame clones only, minus some. The sample has about 19,000 clones; approximately 35% are singletons. The CDR3 sequence is 13 residues long. Between the trimmed V and J ends, which lost 1 base and 1 base, there was a span of 5 bases. Germline CDR1 LNHNV, CDR2 YYDKDF (reference sequence). The TCR comes from a human patient who was an organ donor for intestinal transplantation. The sequencing used alloreactive CD4+ T cells from a mixed lymphocyte reaction culture, collected before transplantation. Subset noted: CFSE-low proliferating T cells sorted from approximately 6-day pre-transplant mixed lymphocyte reaction (GvH or HvG direction). This chain connects TRBV15 to TRBJ2-7; D is unresolved. The CDR3 sequence is CATSRVVSYEQYF. The CDR3 DNA reads TGTGCCACCAGCAGAGTCGTGTCCTACGAGCAGTACTTC.